This T cell receptor beta chain was recorded in a study of neurological immune-mediated disorders. Study-wide results and limits: Multiple sclerosis was found to have the least TCR clonal expansion, below healthy controls, and HTLV-1-associated myelopathy the most.

On this clonotype: Its target is not known.

With 4 bases clipped from V and 6 bases from J, the junction kept 6 bases outside the gene matches. The CDR3 loop spans 14 amino acids. The germline gives CDR1 LNHNV, CDR2 YYDKDF (reference sequence). Time point described: longitudinal time-point 2. Where libraries were unsorted, they were derived from 2 million PBMCs stored at -80 degrees C. MiXCR was run by TCRdb on the 5' RACE reads, yielding one entry per CDR3 protein. There are around 50,000 distinct CDR3 sequences in the sample; approximately 14% occur only once, and under 5% lies in the top ten. This chain uses TRBV15 with TRBJ2-7, with 10 bases lining up with TRBD1. The TCR sequence derives from a male donor with HTLV-1-associated myelopathy (HAM/TSP). The specimen was PBMCs. The CDR3 spells CATSTRGTGVEQYF. For the CDR3, the DNA is TGTGCCACCAGCACTCGCGGGACAGGGGTCGAGCAGTACTTC.